The 9 T cell receptor beta chains below were found in one sample sequenced in a study of metastatic and nonmetastatic thyroid tumors. Prior to thyroid surgery, none of the patients had received any treatment. TCRdb reanalyzed the PCR reads via MiXCR. Of 35,000 to 40,000 clones in the sample, about 25% were seen once. Sequenced material: blood. The receptors come from a female donor with papillary thyroid cancer or a benign thyroid nodule (not recorded which). Some clones in this sample may be carry-over from other donors' samples.

The CDR3, as DNA: TGCGCCAGCAGCCAAGATCGGGGTCTGGTTTGCCATGAGCAGTTCTTC. Translating it yields CASSQDRGLVCHEQFF. J is TRBJ2-1 and V is TRBV4-1; tentative D call: TRBD2 (5 bases). The ends were cut back, 0 bases at V and 8 bases at J, with 17 bases in the middle. The CDR3 spans 16 residues. The germline V gene encodes CDR1 MGHRA and CDR2 YSYEKL.

This clone was picked up many times. The chain has TRBV5-1 and TRBJ2-1, with 8 nucleotides matching TRBD1. The CDR3 consists of 17 residues. Germline lookup yields CDR1 SGHRS and CDR2 YFSETQ. Unmatched junction bases numbered 11, after V lost 4 bases and J lost 2 bases. CDR3 in amino acids: CASSIKSQGVAYNEQFF. CDR3 coding DNA: TGCGCCAGCAGCATCAAATCACAGGGGGTCGCCTACAATGAGCAGTTCTTC.

The chain combines TRBV20-1 with TRBJ2-2, with D perhaps being TRBD1 or TRBD2 (5 bases each). Germline CDR1 reads DFQATT; CDR2 reads SNEGSKA (reference sequence). The CDR3 contains 15 residues. Trimming removed 5 bases at V and 7 bases at J, with 20 bases between. CDR3 DNA: TGCAGTGCTCTGCGGGTACAGGTGGCCGGCGGGGAGCTGTTTTTT. Translated: CSALRVQVAGGELFF.

This clone was seen at least ten times. With a much larger clone just one base away, this may be a read error. The chain uses TRBV28 and TRBJ2-3, with 13 bases fitting TRBD2. V trimming: 5 bases; J trimming: 2 bases; junction bases outside the gene matches: 7. CDR1 and CDR2 from the germline V gene are MDHEN and SYDVKM. This CDR3 has 17 amino acids. CDR3 in DNA: TGTGCCAGCAGTCGACTAGCGGGGGGCGCCCTCACAGATACGCAGTATTTT. Its translation: CASSRLAGGALTDTQYF.

This clone is labeled medium-sized. This chain joins TRBV2 and TRBJ1-6; D not resolved. The CDR3 spans 11 residues. Per the germline V gene, CDR1 is SNHLY and CDR2 is FYNNEI. V dropped 6 bases and J dropped 9 bases, with 6 bases sitting between them. The CDR3, as DNA: TGTGCCAGCAGCGGTCTTTCACCCCTCCACTTT. Translation: CASSGLSPLHF.

This clone was observed at least ten times. The rearrangement links TRBV5-4 to TRBJ2-3; TRBD2 matches at 8 bases. The CDR3 has 14 amino acids. From germline, CDR1 is SGHNT and CDR2 YYREEE (reference sequence). The V and J ends lost 3 bases and 6 bases, in that order; junction bases with no gene match: 6. CDR3 sequence reads: CASSWGSGSDTQYF. The CDR3 DNA reads TGTGCCAGCAGCTGGGGGAGCGGGAGTGATACGCAGTATTTT.

This chain joins TRBV2 and TRBJ2-2; D not resolved. V dropped 4 bases and J dropped 1 base, with 13 bases sitting between them. CDR1 is SNHLY, CDR2 FYNNEI, per germline. The CDR3 is 16 amino acids. The CDR3 loop is CASSVVKVENTGELFF. As DNA, the CDR3 is TGTGCCAGCAGTGTCGTTAAGGTAGAGAACACCGGGGAGCTGTTTTTT.

The chain uses TRBV19 and TRBJ1-5; 8 nucleotides align to TRBD1. Trimming at V came to 5 bases and at J to 2 bases, leaving 5 bases not matched to a gene. Per the germline V gene, CDR1 is LNHDA and CDR2 is SQIVND (reference sequence). The CDR3 has 15 amino acids. This chain's CDR3 is CASSFMDRGNQPQHF. The CDR3 nucleotides read TGTGCCAGTAGTTTCATGGACAGGGGCAATCAGCCCCAGCATTTT.

A few counts support this clone. The V call is TRBV19, the J call TRBJ1-1; D is ambiguous. Germline V gives CDR1 LNHDA, CDR2 SQIVND (reference sequence). The CDR3 has 14 residues. Deletions cut 4 bases from V and 5 bases from J, with 14 bases between. CDR3 region: CASSTKGVGTEAFF. CDR3 DNA sequence: TGTGCCAGTAGTACCAAGGGTGTCGGGACTGAAGCTTTCTTT.